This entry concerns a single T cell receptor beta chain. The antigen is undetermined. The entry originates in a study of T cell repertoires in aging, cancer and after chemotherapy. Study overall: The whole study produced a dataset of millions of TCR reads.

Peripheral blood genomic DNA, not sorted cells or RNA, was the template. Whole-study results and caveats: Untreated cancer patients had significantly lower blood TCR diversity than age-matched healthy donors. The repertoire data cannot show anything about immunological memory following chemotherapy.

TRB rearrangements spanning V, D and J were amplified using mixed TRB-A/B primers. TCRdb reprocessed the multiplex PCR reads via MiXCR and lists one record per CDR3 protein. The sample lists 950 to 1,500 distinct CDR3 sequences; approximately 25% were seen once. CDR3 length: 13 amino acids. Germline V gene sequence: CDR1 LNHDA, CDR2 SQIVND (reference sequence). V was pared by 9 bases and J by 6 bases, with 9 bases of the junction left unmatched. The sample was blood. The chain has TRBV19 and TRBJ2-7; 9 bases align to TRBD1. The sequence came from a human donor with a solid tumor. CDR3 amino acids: CASSWTGAGEQYF. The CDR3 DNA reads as TGTGCCAGCTCCTGGACAGGGGCGGGCGAGCAGTACTTC. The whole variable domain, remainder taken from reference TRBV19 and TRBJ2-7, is DGGITQSPKYLFRKEGQNVTLSCEQNLNHDAMYWYRQDPGQGLRLIYYSQIVNDFQKGDIAEGYSVSREKKESFPLTVTSAQKNPTAFYLCASSWTGAGEQYFGPGTRLTVT.